This T cell receptor (beta chain) was captured by sequencing in a study of cytomegalovirus exposure and HLA in healthy donors. Study results and caveats: Specific recognition of CMV antigens was confirmed in vitro for a few chains (all CMV-associated). An Asian-associated ancestry cluster reportedly showed fewer N-insertions than the approximately 650-donor mean in a later analysis.

This clone appeared a single time. Its target is unknown. Germline V lookup: CDR1 MNHEY, CDR2 SVGAGI. With 10 bases clipped from V and 11 bases from J, the junction kept 15 bases outside the gene matches. CDR3 length equals 13 residues. It was with 60 Vbeta and 13 Jbeta primers that the PCR ran. Assay: immunoSEQ multiplex PCR; the TCRdb copy retains only in-frame clones and omits some. The sample records over 150,000 clones, about 80% being singletons. Healthy bone marrow donors formed the donor group. While unrecorded immune exposures were likely, the donors were nominally healthy when sampled. The sequence came from a woman aged 55-70 years in good health and CMV-seropositive. Sequenced: PBMCs. The rearrangement joins TRBV6-5 to TRBJ1-1, with TRBD1 identical over 8 bases. The CDR3 protein is CATVATGGGSAFF. CDR3 in DNA: TGTGCCACCGTCGCAACAGGGGGTGGTTCGGCTTTCTTT.